Listed below are T cell receptor beta chains from one sample, sequenced in a study of blood T cell repertoires in COVID-19. TCRdb keeps only in-frame clones here, not all; method: immunoSEQ multiplex PCR. The sample has around 300,000 clones; 85% to 90% are singletons. The specimen was PBMCs or T cells enriched from blood (not recorded which). The receptors come from a woman in her sixties who had recovered from COVID-19. CDR3s include the opening cysteine and the closing phenylalanine or tryptophan. D genes are given only for firm matches. Part of the rows lack a size; the others show once, few, many or a class for expanded clones.

J gene: TRBJ1-3
D gene: NA
clone size: NA
V gene: TRBV9
CDR3 DNA: TGTGCCAGCAGCGTAGAGGGGACATCCAACACCATATATTTT
CDR3 protein: CASSVEGTSNTIYF

J gene: TRBJ2-5
D gene: NA
clone size: NA
V gene: TRBV5-1
CDR3 DNA: TGCGCCAGCAGCGTGGGACAATTTCAAGAGACCCAGTACTTC
CDR3 protein: CASSVGQFQETQYF

J gene: TRBJ2-7
D gene: TRBD2
clone size: NA
V gene: TRBV6-1
CDR3 DNA: TGTGCCAGCAGTGAAATTTGGACTAGCGGCTCCTACGAGCAGTACTTC
CDR3 protein: CASSEIWTSGSYEQYF

J gene: TRBJ2-7
D gene: TRBD2
clone size: NA
V gene: TRBV3-1/TRBV3-2
CDR3 DNA: TGTGCCAGCAGCCGGACTAGCTTCACCTACGAGCAGTACTTC
CDR3 protein: CASSRTSFTYEQYF

J gene: TRBJ2-1
D gene: NA
clone size: few
V gene: TRBV4-2
CDR3 DNA: TGTGCCAGCAGCCCCCGTGGGGCGAGACTAGAAGCCCTCCTCATTGAGCAGTTCTTC
CDR3 protein: CASSPRGARLEALLIEQFF

J gene: TRBJ2-7
D gene: NA
clone size: NA
V gene: TRBV6-1
CDR3 DNA: TGTGCCAGCAGTGAAGGCGGGGCCTACGAGCAGTACTTC
CDR3 protein: CASSEGGAYEQYF

J gene: TRBJ2-4
D gene: NA
clone size: NA
V gene: TRBV3-1/TRBV3-2
CDR3 DNA: TGTGCCAGCAGCCAATTTCAGGGCGGGACGGCCAAAAACATTCAGTACTTC
CDR3 protein: CASSQFQGGTAKNIQYF

J gene: TRBJ2-2
D gene: NA
clone size: NA
V gene: TRBV27
CDR3 DNA: TGTGCCAGCAGTCTTATTTTCTCCGGGGAGCTGTTTTTT
CDR3 protein: CASSLIFSGELFF

J gene: TRBJ1-2
D gene: NA
clone size: NA
V gene: TRBV10-1
CDR3 DNA: TGCGCCAGCAGTAGTCAGGCGAACTATGGCTACACCTTC
CDR3 protein: CASSSQANYGYTF

J gene: TRBJ1-1
D gene: TRBD1
clone size: NA
V gene: TRBV27
CDR3 DNA: TGTGCCAGCAGTAGGACAGGGCTCACTGAAGCTTTCTTT
CDR3 protein: CASSRTGLTEAFF

J gene: TRBJ1-1
D gene: TRBD1
clone size: NA
V gene: TRBV2
CDR3 DNA: TGTGCCAGCAGTCTGGGACAGGGGGAAATTGAAGCTTTCTTT
CDR3 protein: CASSLGQGEIEAFF

J gene: TRBJ2-1
D gene: NA
clone size: NA
V gene: TRBV18
CDR3 DNA: TGTGCCAGCTCACCAGGGCAGAATGAGCAGTTCTTC
CDR3 protein: CASSPGQNEQFF

J gene: TRBJ2-7
D gene: TRBD2
clone size: NA
V gene: TRBV27
CDR3 DNA: TGTGCCAGCAGTTTTAGGGACAGAGGGACTAGCGGAGGCGATAGCTCCTACGAGCAGTACTTC
CDR3 protein: CASSFRDRGTSGGDSSYEQYF

J gene: TRBJ1-5
D gene: NA
clone size: NA
V gene: TRBV28
CDR3 DNA: TGTGCCAGCAGTTTATTTCAGGACAGTAGCAATCAGCCCCAGCATTTT
CDR3 protein: CASSLFQDSSNQPQHF

J gene: TRBJ1-2
D gene: NA
clone size: NA
V gene: TRBV3-1/TRBV3-2
CDR3 DNA: TGTGCCAGCAGCCAAGATCCCCGCGCAGGCTACACCTTC
CDR3 protein: CASSQDPRAGYTF

J gene: TRBJ1-4
D gene: NA
clone size: NA
V gene: TRBV2
CDR3 DNA: TGTGCCAGCGTCAGGGGAAGTGGTGAAAAACTGTTTTTT
CDR3 protein: CASVRGSGEKLFF

J gene: TRBJ2-6
D gene: NA
clone size: NA
V gene: TRBV10-3
CDR3 DNA: TGTGCCACCAGGCTACAGCTCGCTGGGGCCAACGTCCTGACTTTC
CDR3 protein: CATRLQLAGANVLTF

J gene: TRBJ2-5
D gene: TRBD2
clone size: NA
V gene: TRBV9
CDR3 DNA: TGTGCCAGCAGCGCGGGACTAGCGGGGTCAGAGACCCAGTACTTC
CDR3 protein: CASSAGLAGSETQYF

J gene: TRBJ1-2
D gene: NA
clone size: NA
V gene: TRBV12-3/TRBV12-4
CDR3 DNA: TGTGCCAGCAGTTTTTTTCAGGGGTATGGCTACACCTTC
CDR3 protein: CASSFFQGYGYTF

J gene: TRBJ1-1
D gene: NA
clone size: NA
V gene: TRBV12-3/TRBV12-4
CDR3 DNA: TGTGCCAGCAGCTCGTGGGGGGGCACAGCTTTCTTT
CDR3 protein: CASSSWGGTAFF

J gene: TRBJ2-1
D gene: NA
clone size: once
V gene: TRBV14
CDR3 DNA: TGTGCCAGCAGCCAAGTTGGAGGGGCTCGCACCTACAATGAGCAGTTCTTC
CDR3 protein: CASSQVGGARTYNEQFF

J gene: TRBJ1-6
D gene: TRBD1
clone size: NA
V gene: TRBV3-1/TRBV3-2
CDR3 DNA: TGTGCCAGCACCCAAGGACAGGGGCATTCACCCCTCCACTTT
CDR3 protein: CASTQGQGHSPLHF

J gene: TRBJ2-5
D gene: NA
clone size: NA
V gene: TRBV11-2
CDR3 DNA: TGTGCCAGCAGCTTAGAATGGGCTAGCTGGGAGACCCAGTACTTC
CDR3 protein: CASSLEWASWETQYF

J gene: TRBJ1-2
D gene: TRBD1
clone size: NA
V gene: TRBV18
CDR3 DNA: TGTGCCAGCTCAACGGGACAGGGCGCCTATGGCTACACCTTC
CDR3 protein: CASSTGQGAYGYTF

J gene: TRBJ1-2
D gene: NA
clone size: NA
V gene: TRBV10-2
CDR3 DNA: TGCGCCAGCAGTGTCCAGGGTGACTATGGCTACACCTTC
CDR3 protein: CASSVQGDYGYTF

J gene: TRBJ1-5
D gene: NA
clone size: few
V gene: TRBV6-6
CDR3 DNA: TGTGCCACCTCAGGGGCAGGGAGTCAGCCCCAGCATTTT
CDR3 protein: CATSGAGSQPQHF

J gene: TRBJ2-1
D gene: TRBD2
clone size: once
V gene: TRBV9
CDR3 DNA: TGTGCCAGCAGCCCCCGGACTAGCGGGGGGTACAATGAGCAGTTCTTC
CDR3 protein: CASSPRTSGGYNEQFF

J gene: TRBJ1-5
D gene: TRBD1
clone size: NA
V gene: TRBV28
CDR3 DNA: TGTGCCATCTCCCGGGACAGGGTCAATCAGCCCCAGCATTTT
CDR3 protein: CAISRDRVNQPQHF

J gene: TRBJ1-5
D gene: NA
clone size: NA
V gene: TRBV12-3/TRBV12-4
CDR3 DNA: TGTGCCAGCAGTTTAGGGACAGCTCGGGCCCAGCATTTT
CDR3 protein: CASSLGTARAQHF

J gene: TRBJ1-1
D gene: NA
clone size: NA
V gene: TRBV11-3
CDR3 DNA: TGTGCCAGCAGCTTACGACACTTTGAAGCTTTCTTT
CDR3 protein: CASSLRHFEAFF

J gene: TRBJ1-5
D gene: TRBD1
clone size: NA
V gene: TRBV28
CDR3 DNA: TGTGCCAGCACTCAACGTACAGGGGGGAGACAGCCCCAGCATTTT
CDR3 protein: CASTQRTGGRQPQHF

J gene: TRBJ1-5
D gene: TRBD1
clone size: NA
V gene: TRBV28
CDR3 DNA: TGTGCCAGCAAGGGGATCGGACAGGGGGGAGATAGCAATCAGCCCCAGCATTTT
CDR3 protein: CASKGIGQGGDSNQPQHF

J gene: TRBJ1-1
D gene: NA
clone size: few
V gene: TRBV9
CDR3 DNA: TGTGCCAGCAGCCCCTGGGGGGGGACCACTGAAGCTTTCTTT
CDR3 protein: CASSPWGGTTEAFF

J gene: TRBJ2-3
D gene: NA
clone size: NA
V gene: TRBV7-8
CDR3 DNA: TGTGCCAGCAGGCCAAGAACTAGCACAGATACGCAGTATTTT
CDR3 protein: CASRPRTSTDTQYF

J gene: TRBJ2-1
D gene: TRBD2
clone size: NA
V gene: TRBV19
CDR3 DNA: TGTGCCAGTAGTATTCCGCGGGAGGCCGACAATGAGCAGTTCTTC
CDR3 protein: CASSIPREADNEQFF

J gene: TRBJ2-4
D gene: TRBD1
clone size: NA
V gene: TRBV29-1
CDR3 DNA: TGCAGCGTTGTCCCCGACAGGGGGCTCATTCAGTACTTC
CDR3 protein: CSVVPDRGLIQYF

J gene: TRBJ2-1
D gene: TRBD2
clone size: NA
V gene: TRBV28
CDR3 DNA: TGTGCCAGTAGCTCGCGTCTAGCGGGGACGAATGAGCAGTTCTTC
CDR3 protein: CASSSRLAGTNEQFF

J gene: TRBJ1-2
D gene: NA
clone size: NA
V gene: TRBV19
CDR3 DNA: TGTGCCAGTAGTACCGGGGGTGAGGGGCTCTATGGCTACACCTTC
CDR3 protein: CASSTGGEGLYGYTF

J gene: TRBJ2-3
D gene: TRBD2
clone size: NA
V gene: TRBV7-3
CDR3 DNA: TGTGCCAGCAGCCACGGGACTAGCGGGCTTTATACGCAGTATTTT
CDR3 protein: CASSHGTSGLYTQYF

J gene: TRBJ2-5
D gene: TRBD2
clone size: NA
V gene: TRBV10-3
CDR3 DNA: TGTGCCATCAGTGAGTCGAAGGCTAGCGGGAGCACGCAAGAGACCCAGTACTTC
CDR3 protein: CAISESKASGSTQETQYF

J gene: TRBJ2-1
D gene: NA
clone size: NA
V gene: TRBV7-3
CDR3 DNA: TGTGCCAGCAGCTCACCCCCCGGGTATGAGCAGTTCTTC
CDR3 protein: CASSSPPGYEQFF

J gene: TRBJ2-2
D gene: NA
clone size: once
V gene: TRBV3-1/TRBV3-2
CDR3 DNA: TGTGCCAGCAACAGGAACACCGGGGAGCTGTTTTTT
CDR3 protein: CASNRNTGELFF

J gene: TRBJ1-6
D gene: NA
clone size: once
V gene: TRBV28
CDR3 DNA: TGTGCCAGCAAATCGGGGTCAGGGGATTCACCCCTCCACTTT
CDR3 protein: CASKSGSGDSPLHF

J gene: TRBJ2-2
D gene: NA
clone size: few
V gene: TRBV5-1
CDR3 DNA: TGCGCCAGCAGCTTGGACTCCCTCGGGGAGCTGTTTTTT
CDR3 protein: CASSLDSLGELFF

J gene: TRBJ1-5
D gene: TRBD1
clone size: NA
V gene: TRBV6-5
CDR3 DNA: TGTGCCACTAAGGGACAGAGCAATCAGCCCCAGCATTTT
CDR3 protein: CATKGQSNQPQHF

J gene: TRBJ1-4
D gene: NA
clone size: NA
V gene: TRBV4-1
CDR3 DNA: TGCGCCAGCAGCCAAGTTAATAACTTCTTTAATGAAAAACTGTTTTTT
CDR3 protein: CASSQVNNFFNEKLFF

J gene: TRBJ2-1
D gene: TRBD2
clone size: NA
V gene: TRBV7-3
CDR3 DNA: TGTGCCAGCAGCCCGGGGGGAACGGTGCAGTTCTTC
CDR3 protein: CASSPGGTVQFF

J gene: TRBJ1-6
D gene: NA
clone size: NA
V gene: TRBV5-1
CDR3 DNA: TGCGCCACGGCCGAGGGAGCTGGGCGAGATAATTCACCCCTCCACTTT
CDR3 protein: CATAEGAGRDNSPLHF

J gene: TRBJ2-5
D gene: TRBD1
clone size: NA
V gene: TRBV11-2
CDR3 DNA: TGTGCCAGCAGCTTAGGGACAGGGCCCGAGACCCAGTACTTC
CDR3 protein: CASSLGTGPETQYF